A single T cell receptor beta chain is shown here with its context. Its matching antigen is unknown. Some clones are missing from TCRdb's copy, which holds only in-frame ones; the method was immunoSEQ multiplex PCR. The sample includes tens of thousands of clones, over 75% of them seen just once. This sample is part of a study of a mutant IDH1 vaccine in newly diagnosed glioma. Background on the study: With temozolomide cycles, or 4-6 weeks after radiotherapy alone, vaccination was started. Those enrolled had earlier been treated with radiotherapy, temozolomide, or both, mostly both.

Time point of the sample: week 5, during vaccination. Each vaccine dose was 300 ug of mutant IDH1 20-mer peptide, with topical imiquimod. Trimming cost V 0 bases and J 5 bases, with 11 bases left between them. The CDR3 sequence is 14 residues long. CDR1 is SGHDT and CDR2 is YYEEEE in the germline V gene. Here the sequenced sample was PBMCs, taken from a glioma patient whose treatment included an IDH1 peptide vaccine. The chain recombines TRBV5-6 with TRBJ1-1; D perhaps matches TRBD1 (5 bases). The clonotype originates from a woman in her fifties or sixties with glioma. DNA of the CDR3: TGTGCCAGCAGCTTGGGGGCAGGGAGGACTGAAGCTTTCTTT. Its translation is CASSLGAGRTEAFF.